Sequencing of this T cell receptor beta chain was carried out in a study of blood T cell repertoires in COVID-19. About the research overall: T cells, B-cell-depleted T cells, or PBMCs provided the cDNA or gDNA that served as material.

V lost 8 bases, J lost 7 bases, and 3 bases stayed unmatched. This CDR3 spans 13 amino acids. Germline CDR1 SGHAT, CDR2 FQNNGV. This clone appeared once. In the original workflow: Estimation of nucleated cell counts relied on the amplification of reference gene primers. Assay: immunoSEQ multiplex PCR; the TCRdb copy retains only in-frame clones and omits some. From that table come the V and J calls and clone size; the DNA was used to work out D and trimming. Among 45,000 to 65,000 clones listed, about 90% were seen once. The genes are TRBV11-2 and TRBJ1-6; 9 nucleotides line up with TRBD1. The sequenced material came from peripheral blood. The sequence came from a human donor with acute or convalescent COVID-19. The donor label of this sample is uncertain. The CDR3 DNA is TGTGCCAGCTCCGGACAGGGGAATTCACCCCTCCACTTT. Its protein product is CASSGQGNSPLHF. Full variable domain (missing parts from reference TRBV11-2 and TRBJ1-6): EAGVAQSPRYKIIEKRQSVAFWCNPISGHATLYWYQQILGQGPKLLIQFQNNGVVDDSQLPKDRFSAERLKGVDSTLKIQPAKLEDSAVYLCASSGQGNSPLHFGNGTRLTVT.